These 11 T cell receptor beta chains came from one sample sequenced in a study of blood T cells in healthy people across ages. A second PCR of about 7 to 12 cycles used a sample-barcoded 5' primer and a J-beta primer mix. TCRdb re-derived calls from the 5' RACE reads in MiXCR, one entry per CDR3 protein. The sample has about 1.8 million distinct CDR3 sequences, less than 50% seen once. Material: blood. The source is a woman aged 40 to 49 in good health.

This clonotype was counted a few times. V and J are TRBV7-2 and TRBJ2-5; weak D call: TRBD1 (6 bases). CDR1 SGHTA and CDR2 FQGNSA come from the germline V gene. V gave up 3 bases and J gave up 5 bases, with 13 bases separating them. The CDR3 is 14 residues long. The CDR3 reads CASSLGRGMETQYF. As DNA, the CDR3 is TGTGCCAGCAGCTTGGGCAGGGGAATGGAGACCCAGTACTTC.

This chain links TRBV21-1 with TRBJ2-1; TRBD1 is the table's D call and was not checked against the DNA. TRBV21-1 is classified as a pseudogene. The CDR3 has 16 residues. This CDR3 reads CANYNRVGGSYNEQFF. CDR3 in DNA: TGTGCCAACTACAACAGGGTAGGGGGCTCCTACAATGAGCAGTTCTTC.

This clonotype was observed many times. The chain couples TRBV7-2 to TRBJ2-7; a weak D match, TRBD2 (5 bases). The CDR3 is 15 amino acids. Germline V lookup: CDR1 SGHTA, CDR2 FQGNSA. V lost 2 bases and J lost 0, with 11 bases in between. The DNA for the CDR3 is TGTGCCAGCAGCTTAAGCCCGGGGAACTCCTACGAGCAGTACTTC. Protein product: CASSLSPGNSYEQYF.

The chain recombines TRBV20-1 with TRBJ2-1; 7 bases line up with TRBD1. CDR1 is DFQATT and CDR2 is SNEGSKA in the germline V gene (reference sequence). The CDR3 has 16 residues. Trimming cost V 3 bases and J 6 bases; bases outside gene matches: 14. The CDR3 spells CSASMTRRGNSNEQFF. DNA of the CDR3: TGCAGTGCTAGTATGACCCGCAGGGGGAACTCCAATGAGCAGTTCTTC.

The rearrangement uses TRBV5-1 and TRBJ2-3; TRBD2 aligns across 9 bases. The germline gives CDR1 SGHRS, CDR2 YFSETQ. This CDR3 comprises 16 residues. Losses at the gene ends were 4 bases for V and 1 base for J; bases not matched to a gene: 7. CDR3 loop: CASSMAPSGGTDTQYF. The CDR3 DNA follows: TGCGCCAGCAGCATGGCACCTAGCGGGGGCACAGATACGCAGTATTTT.

V is TRBV20-1 and J is TRBJ2-3, with TRBD2 as a possible D gene (6 bases). The CDR3 is 13 amino acids. CDR1 and CDR2 from the germline V gene are DFQATT and SNEGSKA (reference sequence). Trimming took off 1 base at V and 6 bases at J, with 11 bases between the two ends. This chain's CDR3 is CSARARGLDTQYF. The DNA of the CDR3 is TGCAGTGCTAGAGCTCGGGGGTTGGATACGCAGTATTTT.

This clonotype has a handful of counts. The rearrangement joins TRBV4-1 to TRBJ2-7, with 10 bases fitting TRBD2. V gave up 1 base and J gave up 4 bases; unmatched junction bases: 22. The CDR3 consists of 21 residues. Looked up from germline, CDR1 is MGHRA and CDR2 is YSYEKL. The chain's CDR3 is CASSQAFPRVLKASGGYEQYF. The DNA of the CDR3 is TGCGCCAGCAGCCAAGCCTTCCCACGGGTCCTAAAGGCTAGCGGGGGTTACGAGCAGTACTTC.

This clonotype was counted ten times or more. The chain carries TRBV12-3 or TRBV12-4 and TRBJ2-7; D is possibly TRBD2 (5 bases). The CDR3 covers 14 residues. V dropped 2 bases and J dropped 0 bases, with 8 bases sitting between them. CDR3 region: CASSLSSRSYEQYF. CDR3 DNA: TGTGCCAGCAGTTTATCTAGCCGCTCCTACGAGCAGTACTTC.

The chain combines TRBV20-1 with TRBJ1-2; 8 bases fit TRBD1. The CDR3 has 12 residues. V shed 6 bases and J 8 bases; nucleotides not matched to a gene: 8. Germline loops: CDR1 DFQATT, CDR2 SNEGSKA (reference sequence). The CDR3 loop reads CSASDRAVGYTF. CDR3 coding DNA: TGCAGTGCATCGGACAGGGCAGTGGGCTACACCTTC.

The rearrangement uses TRBV6-1 and TRBJ2-1; 12 nucleotides line up with TRBD2. CDR1 and CDR2 (germline): MNHNS, SASEGT. This CDR3 region has 15 residues. V trimming: 4 bases; J trimming: 8 bases; junction bases outside the gene matches: 6. The CDR3 nucleotides read TGTGCCAGCAGTGGGACTAGCGGGATGTGGGATGAGCAGTTCTTC. Its protein product is CASSGTSGMWDEQFF.

The chain joins TRBV27 to TRBJ1-6, with D maybe TRBD1 (5 bases). This CDR3 region has 21 residues. V was shortened by 3 bases and J by 7 bases, with 31 bases between the two germline ends. The germline gives CDR1 MNHEY, CDR2 SMNVEV (reference sequence). The CDR3, as DNA: TGTGCCAGCAGTTTTTCGACCCGGGGCAGAGGACCAACCCGAGGCAATTCACCCCTCCACTTT. Its translation is CASSFSTRGRGPTRGNSPLHF.